This T cell receptor (beta chain) was profiled in a study of cytotoxic CD8 clonotypes in ibrutinib-treated CLL. Study-wide context: Investigators reported around 25 partial and 2 complete responses; after median approximately 74 months, about 15 patients remained remitted and about 12 progressed. The response samples were taken once patients had been treated for a median of around twelve months, range 6 to 36. The sample average was approximately 260,000 productive templates and fewer than 95,000 productive rearrangements.

Looked up from germline, CDR1 is MNHNY and CDR2 is SVGAGI (reference sequence). The V gene end was trimmed by 2 bases and the J gene end by 11 bases; junction bases not matched to a gene: 9. CDR3 length: 14 amino acids. Method: immunoSEQ multiplex PCR; TCRdb's copy keeps in-frame clones and lacks some. This table has just over 45,000 clones, around 68% appearing once. The sequencing used PBMCs, collected after 12 months of ibrutinib treatment. The V and J genes are TRBV6-6 and TRBJ1-1, with 9 bases identical to TRBD1. The clonotype comes from a human donor with chronic lymphocytic leukemia. CDR3 amino acids: CASSYNPGTGRAFF. The CDR3 DNA is TGTGCCAGCAGTTACAACCCCGGGACAGGGAGGGCTTTCTTT.